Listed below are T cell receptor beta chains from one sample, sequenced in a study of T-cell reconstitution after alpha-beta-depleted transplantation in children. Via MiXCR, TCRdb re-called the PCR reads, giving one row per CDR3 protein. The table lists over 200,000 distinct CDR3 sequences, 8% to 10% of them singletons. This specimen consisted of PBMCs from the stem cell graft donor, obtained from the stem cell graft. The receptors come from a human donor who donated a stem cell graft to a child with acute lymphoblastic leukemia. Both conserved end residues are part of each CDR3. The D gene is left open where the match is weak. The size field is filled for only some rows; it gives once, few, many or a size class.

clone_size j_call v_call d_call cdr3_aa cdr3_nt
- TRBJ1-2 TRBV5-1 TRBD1 CASSPRDRGVYGYTF TGCGCCAGCAGCCCCCGGGACAGGGGTGTCTATGGCTACACCTTC
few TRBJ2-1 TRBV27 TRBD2 CASSFSSGGRGAFF TGTGCCAGCAGTTTCTCTAGCGGGGGGCGCGGGGCGTTCTTC
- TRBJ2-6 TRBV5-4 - CASSFIGGAGANVLTF TGTGCCAGCAGCTTCATAGGGGGAGCTGGGGCCAACGTCCTGACTTTC
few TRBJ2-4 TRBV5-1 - CASSLDRVAKNIQYF TGCGCCAGCAGCCTAGACAGAGTAGCCAAAAACATTCAGTACTTC
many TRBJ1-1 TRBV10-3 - CAISPSDLVSAFF TGTGCCATCAGTCCTTCCGACCTTGTTTCCGCTTTCTTT
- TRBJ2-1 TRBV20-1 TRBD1 CSARLETSGTGIWVNEQFF TGCAGTGCTCGACTCGAAACTTCCGGGACAGGTATTTGGGTCAATGAGCAGTTCTTC
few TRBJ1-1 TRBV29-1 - CSVEDRRRSTEAFF TGCAGCGTTGAAGATCGACGTAGATCCACTGAAGCTTTCTTT
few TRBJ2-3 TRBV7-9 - CASTPSDTQYF TGTGCCAGCACTCCCTCCGATACGCAGTATTTT
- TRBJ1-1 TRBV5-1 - CASKTINTEAFF TGCGCCAGCAAGACAATAAACACTGAAGCTTTCTTT
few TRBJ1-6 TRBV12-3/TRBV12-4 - CASSLSGTPPTPLHF TGTGCCAGCAGTTTATCGGGGACTCCCCCAACACCCCTCCACTTT
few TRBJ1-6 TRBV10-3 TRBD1 CAISEEGGGNSPLHF TGTGCCATCAGTGAGGAAGGGGGCGGTAATTCACCCCTCCACTTT
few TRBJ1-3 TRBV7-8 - CASSLVLGSSGNTIYF TGTGCCAGCAGCTTAGTCCTGGGCAGCTCTGGAAACACCATATATTTT
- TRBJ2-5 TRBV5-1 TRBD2 CASSLGTSGGTQETQYF TGCGCCAGCAGCTTGGGGACTAGCGGGGGGACGCAAGAGACCCAGTACTTC
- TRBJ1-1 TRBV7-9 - CASSLGRQVSLDNTEAFF TGTGCCAGCAGCTTAGGTAGACAGGTCAGCCTAGATAACACTGAAGCTTTCTTT
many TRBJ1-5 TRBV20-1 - CSARVVQATNQPQHF TGCAGTGCCCGGGTCGTCCAGGCGACTAATCAGCCCCAGCATTTT
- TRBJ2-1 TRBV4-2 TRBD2 CASSQEGRGGRLVPFF TGTGCCAGCAGCCAAGAGGGCCGGGGGGGCCGCCTCGTACCGTTCTTC
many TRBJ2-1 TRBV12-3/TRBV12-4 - CASTPHLGLSYNEQFF TGTGCCAGCACCCCCCATCTGGGACTCTCCTACAATGAGCAGTTCTTC
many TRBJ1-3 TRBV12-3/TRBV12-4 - CASSLAGGRLGSGNTIYF TGTGCCAGCAGTTTAGCGGGGGGCAGGCTTGGCTCTGGAAACACCATATATTTT
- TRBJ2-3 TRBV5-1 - CASSDVGDTQYF TGCGCCAGCAGCGACGTGGGGGATACGCAGTATTTT
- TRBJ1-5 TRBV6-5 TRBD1 CASSIQGSDQPQHF TGTGCCAGCAGTATACAGGGGTCCGATCAGCCCCAGCATTTT
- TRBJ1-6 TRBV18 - CASSSGVSYNSPLHF TGTGCCAGCTCATCAGGGGTATCCTATAATTCACCCCTCCACTTT
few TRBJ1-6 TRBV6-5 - CATKGNSPLHF TGTGCCACCAAAGGGAATTCACCCCTCCACTTT
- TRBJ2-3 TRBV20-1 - CSARPPTGGTDTQYF TGCAGTGCTAGACCCCCTACTGGCGGCACAGATACGCAGTATTTT
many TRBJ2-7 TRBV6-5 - CASSYMDRGYEQYF TGTGCCAGCAGTTATATGGACAGAGGCTACGAGCAGTACTTC
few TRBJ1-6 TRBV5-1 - CASSPQAEISNSPLHF TGCGCCAGCAGCCCCCAGGCGGAGATTAGTAATTCACCCCTCCACTTT
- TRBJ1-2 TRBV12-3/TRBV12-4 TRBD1 CASSLGQGISYGYTF TGTGCCAGCAGTTTGGGACAGGGTATAAGCTATGGCTACACCTTC
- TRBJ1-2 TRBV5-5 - CASRTQGRNYGYTF TGTGCCAGCAGAACGCAGGGGCGAAACTATGGCTACACCTTC
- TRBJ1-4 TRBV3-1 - CASSQGLTYGGNEKLFF TGTGCCAGCAGCCAAGGGCTGACCTACGGGGGTAATGAAAAACTGTTTTTT